A single sample is the source of the 8 T cell receptor beta chains below, sequenced in a study of regulatory T cells in long-lasting Graves disease. Sequencing libraries for TCR beta were prepared with iRepertoire HTBI primers and Arm-PCR of CDR3 regions. TCRdb re-analysed the multiplex PCR reads in MiXCR, keeping a single row per CDR3 protein. The data contain about 350,000 distinct CDR3 sequences, roughly 17% of them seen just once; the ten biggest clones take up over 20%. Time point defined: newly diagnosed GD, antithyroid drugs for less than 3 months. The TCR library was prepared using RNA isolated from PBMCs. In addition, the sample was reused for a study of T cells in Graves' hyperthyroidism and ophthalmopathy.

The specimen was peripheral blood mononuclear cells (PBMCs), collected at new diagnosis, from a patient treated with antithyroid drugs. The receptor set was obtained from a woman in her late teens or twenties with Graves disease.

This chain connects TRBV28 to TRBJ2-1; no clear D gene. V lost 1 base and J lost 0, with 10 bases in between. The length of the CDR3 is 16 residues. CDR1 is MDHEN and CDR2 is SYDVKM in the germline V gene. The DNA for the CDR3 is TGTGCCAGCAGTTTATTTGGCGATAGCTCCTACAATGAGCAGTTCTTC. Its translation: CASSLFGDSSYNEQFF.

The chain is built from TRBV7-6 and TRBJ1-1; D is possibly TRBD1 (6 bases). Per the germline V gene, CDR1 is SGHVS and CDR2 is FNYEAQ. The V end lost 5 bases, the J end lost 3 bases, and 16 bases lay between the germline ends. The CDR3 is 15 residues long. CDR3 DNA sequence: TGTGCCAGCAGCCTTGGAGGGGGGCGGTACACTGAAGCTTTCTTT. Translated: CASSLGGGRYTEAFF.

This clonotype was detected many times. This sequence joins TRBV7-9 and TRBJ1-2, with TRBD1 matching 9 bases. In germline, CDR1 is SEHNR, CDR2 FQNEAQ (reference sequence). The CDR3 spans 13 residues. V was pared by 10 bases and J by 4 bases, with 7 bases of the junction left unmatched. The DNA for the CDR3 is TGTGCCACCGAGCTGGACAGGGGCTATGGCTACACCTTC. As protein: CATELDRGYGYTF.

The chain carries TRBV3-1 and TRBJ2-1; possibly TRBD2 for D (5 bases). This CDR3 is 15 amino acids long. V was trimmed by 3 bases and J by 12 bases, leaving 21 bases between them. Germline CDR1 LGHDT, CDR2 YNNKEL (reference sequence). This CDR3 reads CASSHSLGVLRGQFF. For the CDR3, the DNA is TGTGCCAGCAGCCATTCTTTGGGTGTCCTACGGGGGCAGTTCTTC.

Only a few counts were recorded for this clonotype. The CDR3, as DNA: TGTGCCAGCAGTGAATCGGGGCAAGAGACCCAGTACTTC. Its translation: CASSESGQETQYF. This chain connects TRBV2 to TRBJ2-5, with D perhaps matching TRBD2 (5 bases). Trimming left V 2 bases short and J 2 bases short, with 6 bases between. Germline V lookup: CDR1 SNHLY, CDR2 FYNNEI. This CDR3 is 13 amino acids long.

The sample holds many counts of this clonotype. This sequence joins TRBV2 and TRBJ1-2; D is perhaps TRBD1 (6 bases). Germline values: CDR1 SNHLY, CDR2 FYNNEI. The CDR3 consists of 15 residues. V was trimmed by 8 bases and J by 3 bases, leaving 19 bases between them. In nucleotides, the CDR3 is TGTGCCAGCGGACGGACAGCGTGGGGGGACTATGGCTACACCTTC. This encodes CASGRTAWGDYGYTF.

At least ten counts were recorded for this clonotype. This chain links TRBV27 with TRBJ2-1, with 9 bases that match TRBD1. There are 14 residues in the CDR3. Unmatched junction bases numbered 6, after V lost 4 bases and J lost 8 bases. Germline assignment: CDR1 MNHEY and CDR2 SMNVEV (reference sequence). The CDR3 sequence: CASSWRTGEDEQFF. The CDR3 nucleotides are TGTGCCAGCAGTTGGAGGACAGGGGAGGATGAGCAGTTCTTC.

This clonotype was seen repeatedly, ten times or more. V usage is TRBV12-3 or TRBV12-4 and J usage is TRBJ2-2; D unclear. The ends were cut back, 3 bases at V and 7 bases at J, with 6 bases in the middle. CDR3 length: 12 residues. Here the CDR3 reads CASSLIVGELFF. DNA for the CDR3: TGTGCCAGCAGTTTGATTGTCGGGGAGCTGTTTTTT.